These 28 T cell receptor beta chains originate from one sample sequenced in a study of cytomegalovirus exposure and HLA in healthy donors. The study ran its PCR with 60 Vbeta and 13 Jbeta primers. Assay used: immunoSEQ multiplex PCR; TCRdb lists only in-frame clones, some missing. The repertoire holds about 120,000 clones, with 80% as singletons. The sample consisted of PBMCs. These receptors were taken from a man aged 30-40 years in good health and CMV-seropositive.

V and J are TRBV19 and TRBJ1-5; no reliable D call. V was pared by 7 bases and J by 3 bases, with 16 bases between. The CDR3 totals 15 residues. Germline V gives CDR1 LNHDA, CDR2 SQIVND (reference sequence). Here the CDR3 DNA reads TGTGCCAGTACCCCTCGGAGGGATTTCAATCAGCCCCAGCATTTT. Its protein product is CASTPRRDFNQPQHF. Complete variable domain (other parts from reference TRBV19 and TRBJ1-5): DGGITQSPKYLFRKEGQNVTLSCEQNLNHDAMYWYRQDPGQGLRLIYYSQIVNDFQKGDIAEGYSVSREKKESFPLTVTSAQKNPTAFYLCASTPRRDFNQPQHFGDGTRLSIL.

The chain joins TRBV11-3 to TRBJ1-4; D is unresolved. This CDR3 is 13 amino acids long. V lost 5 bases to trimming and J lost 3 bases, with 7 bases between them. Germline V gene lookup returns CDR1 SGHNT and CDR2 YENEEA. The CDR3 DNA reads as TGTGCCAGCAGCCGAGGTCCTAATGAAAAACTGTTTTTT. Encoded protein: CASSRGPNEKLFF.

This chain uses TRBV4-1 with TRBJ2-1, with D perhaps TRBD1 (5 bases). Per germline, CDR1 MGHRA and CDR2 YSYEKL. V lost 2 bases to trimming and J lost 1 base, with 9 bases between them. The CDR3 extends over 15 amino acids. The CDR3 is CASSQKGLSYNEQFF. For the CDR3, the DNA is TGCGCCAGCAGCCAAAAGGGGTTGTCCTACAATGAGCAGTTCTTC.

Remarks on this clone: It is unclear where the CDR3 begins or ends on the DNA, so no DNA is shown, and the CDR3 is as TCRdb lists it. The gene calls are TRBV11-2 and TRBJ1-1; TRBD1 is the table's D call, not checked against the DNA. The CDR3 length equals 14 residues, ends included. Per germline, CDR1 SGHAT and CDR2 FQNNGV. CDR3 sequence: CASSLVGQGAGTFF.

The V gene is TRBV5-4, the J gene TRBJ2-3; possibly TRBD2 for D (5 bases). V gave up 3 bases and J gave up 4 bases, with 12 bases separating them. Germline CDR1 is SGHNT and CDR2 is YYREEE (reference sequence). CDR3 length: 14 amino acids. Here the CDR3 DNA reads TGTGCCAGCAGCTCGGACCTGCGGGCAGATACGCAGTATTTT. Amino acid sequence: CASSSDLRADTQYF.

The rearrangement joins TRBV7-8 to TRBJ2-5; D not resolved. Germline assignment: CDR1 SGHVS and CDR2 FQNEAQ. The CDR3 runs 16 residues. V lost 5 bases to trimming and J lost 0 bases, with 16 bases between them. The CDR3 sequence is CASSPRRVGYQETQYF. The CDR3 DNA sequence: TGTGCCAGCAGCCCCCGACGGGTCGGGTACCAAGAGACCCAGTACTTC.

The V call is TRBV6-5, the J call TRBJ1-3; D might be TRBD1 (6 bases). V lost 0 bases to trimming and J lost 4 bases, with 13 bases between them. Germline CDR1 MNHEY, CDR2 SVGAGI. The CDR3 consists of 16 residues. The CDR3 region has the DNA TGTGCCAGCAGTTACTCGGGGGCGGTGAGAGGAAACACCATATATTTT. This translates into CASSYSGAVRGNTIYF.

The CDR3 nucleotides read TGTGCCAGCAGCCGAGGACAAGCGAACACTGAAGCTTTCTTT. The encoded protein is CASSRGQANTEAFF. The V call is TRBV7-6, the J call TRBJ1-1; tentative D call: TRBD1 (5 bases). CDR1 is SGHVS and CDR2 is FNYEAQ in the germline V gene. Between the trimmed V and J ends, which lost 5 bases and 1 base, there was a span of 11 bases. The CDR3 totals 14 residues. The full variable domain, its missing parts supplied by reference TRBV7-6 and TRBJ1-1, is GAGVSQSPRYKVTKRGQDVALRCDPISGHVSLYWYRQALGQGPEFLTYFNYEAQQDKSGLPNDRFSAERPEGSISTLTIQRTEQRDSAMYRCASSRGQANTEAFFGQGTRLTVV.

The sample holds a few counts of this clone. The rearrangement links TRBV5-5 to TRBJ1-3, with D possibly matching TRBD1 (6 bases). The germline V gene encodes CDR1 SGHKS and CDR2 YYEKEE (reference sequence). The CDR3 loop spans 16 amino acids. V was pared by 3 bases and J by 0 bases, with 13 bases between. CDR3 in DNA: TGTGCCAGCAGCTCCTCGGGACACCTCTCTGGAAACACCATATATTTT. This gives the protein CASSSSGHLSGNTIYF. Together with reference TRBV5-5 and TRBJ1-3, the CDR3 gives the full variable domain: DAGVTQSPTHLIKTRGQQVTLRCSPISGHKSVSWYQQVLGQGPQFIFQYYEKEERGRGNFPDRFSARQFPNYSSELNVNALLLGDSALYLCASSSSGHLSGNTIYFGEGSWLTVV.

This clone has a handful of counts. This chain uses TRBV6-5 with TRBJ2-7; TRBD2 matches 7 bases. With V trimmed by 6 bases and J by 7 bases, 3 bases remained unmatched. The CDR3 is made up of 11 amino acids. Germline V lookup: CDR1 MNHEY, CDR2 SVGAGI. The CDR3 region has the DNA TGTGCCAGCAGCGGCGGGGGAGAGCAGTACTTC. Translated: CASSGGGEQYF.

This clone has more than one count but fewer than ten. The V and J genes are TRBV2 and TRBJ2-2; a weak D match, TRBD1 (6 bases). Deletions cut 4 bases from V and 4 bases from J, with 13 bases between. The CDR3 totals 15 residues. Per germline, CDR1 SNHLY and CDR2 FYNNEI. CDR3 coding DNA: TGTGCCAGCAGTGCCACAGGGTATAGCACCGGGGAGCTGTTTTTT. Protein: CASSATGYSTGELFF.

DNA for the CDR3: TGTGCCAGCAACTCCGAGGGGGCCCTTCAGCCCCAGCATTTT. This sequence encodes CASNSEGALQPQHF. This rearrangement joins TRBV6-1 to TRBJ1-5, with 7 bases identical to TRBD1. This CDR3 is built from 14 residues. Germline V gene data show CDR1 as MNHNS and CDR2 as SASEGT. J lost 6 bases, V lost 7 bases, and 9 bases had no gene match.

The rearrangement links TRBV7-2 to TRBJ2-3, with 7 bases that match TRBD2. Germline V CDR1 and CDR2: SGHTA, FQGNSA. The J segment lost 4 bases and the V segment lost 6 bases, leaving 13 bases of the junction unmatched. The CDR3 is 16 amino acids. The CDR3 loop is CASSSPVRLAPDTQYF. DNA of the CDR3: TGTGCCAGCAGTTCACCGGTACGACTAGCCCCAGATACGCAGTATTTT.

The rearrangement links TRBV27 to TRBJ2-7; the match to TRBD2 covers 8 bases. The germline CDR1 and CDR2 sequences are MNHEY and SMNVEV (reference sequence). There are 16 residues in the CDR3. V lost 1 base and J lost 2; bases outside the gene matches: 7. CDR3 residues: CASSLFGPGGAYEQYF. In DNA, the CDR3 is TGTGCCAGCAGTTTATTCGGCCCGGGGGGGGCCTACGAGCAGTACTTC.

V is TRBV6-5 and J is TRBJ1-1; D is perhaps TRBD1 (5 bases). The V end was cut by 2 bases, the J end by 4 bases, with 14 bases between. The CDR3 has 15 amino acids. The germline V gene encodes CDR1 MNHEY and CDR2 SVGAGI. CDR3 region: CASSYKLGGSTEAFF. The CDR3 bases are TGTGCCAGCAGTTACAAACTGGGGGGGAGCACTGAAGCTTTCTTT.

Notes on this clone: The same CDR3 can be traced to other DNA sequences in this sample. This sequence joins TRBV12-5 and TRBJ1-1; D is undetermined. The germline V and J ends were trimmed by 2 bases and 4 bases, with 5 bases remaining between them. The CDR3 totals 12 residues. Germline values: CDR1 LGHNT, CDR2 FRNRAP. The CDR3 DNA sequence: TGTGCTAGTGGTTTGACCGGCACTGAAGCTTTCTTT. Residues: CASGLTGTEAFF.

The sample holds one count of this clone. This chain joins TRBV27 and TRBJ2-7, with D tentatively TRBD2 (6 bases). Germline CDR1 reads MNHEY; CDR2 reads SMNVEV (reference sequence). The CDR3 spans 14 residues. V was shortened by 2 bases and J by 7 bases, with 15 bases between the two germline ends. The CDR3 DNA reads as TGTGCCAGCAGTTTACTCGCAGGGACTCGGGAGCAGTACTTC. Translating gives CASSLLAGTREQYF.

This clone was counted only a few times. The chain uses TRBV27 and TRBJ1-1, with D possibly being TRBD1 (6 bases). V lost 0 bases and J lost 1, with 9 bases in between. Per germline, CDR1 MNHEY and CDR2 SMNVEV (reference sequence). CDR3 length: 15 amino acids. The DNA for the CDR3 is TGTGCCAGCAGTTTATCCCAGGGGACGAACACTGAAGCTTTCTTT. Its translation: CASSLSQGTNTEAFF.

This clone has only one observation. The chain employs TRBV7-3 and TRBJ1-1; D perhaps matches TRBD1 (5 bases). The V end was cut by 5 bases, the J end by 7 bases, with 17 bases between. CDR1 is SGHTA, CDR2 FQGTGA, per germline. The CDR3 spans 14 residues. The CDR3: CASSKNQGVGEAFF. CDR3 coding DNA: TGTGCCAGCAGCAAAAACCAGGGTGTGGGTGAAGCTTTCTTT.

Comment on this clone: A junction end diverges from the germline sequence, so it may reflect a read error. This chain uses TRBV2 with TRBJ2-7; a possible D gene is TRBD1 (6 bases). CDR1 SNHLY and CDR2 FYNNEI come from the germline V gene. This CDR3 is built from 16 residues. CDR3 DNA sequence: TGTGCCATCAGTGGTTCGGGGACATTGCCCTCCTACGAGCAGTACTTC. Protein: CAISGSGTLPSYEQYF.

The chain recombines TRBV10-3 with TRBJ1-3; D gene ambiguous. Germline V CDR1 and CDR2: ENHRY, SYGVKD. Trimming removed 7 bases from V and 4 bases from J, with 11 bases in between. This CDR3 is built from 13 residues. The CDR3 spells CAIKSGFGNTIYF. The CDR3 nucleotides read TGTGCCATCAAGTCAGGTTTCGGAAACACCATATATTTT.

The J gene is TRBJ2-1, the V gene TRBV4-1, with 14 bases lining up with TRBD2. Germline CDR1 reads MGHRA; CDR2 reads YSYEKL. The CDR3 is made up of 16 amino acids. J was trimmed by 4 bases and V by 3 bases; bases with no gene match: 2. In DNA form, the CDR3 reads TGCGCCAGCAGCCAGGGACTAGCGGGGGTTTACAATGAGCAGTTCTTC. Translating it yields CASSQGLAGVYNEQFF.

This chain joins TRBV18 and TRBJ2-3, with 8 bases lining up with TRBD2. Germline loops: CDR1 KGHSH, CDR2 LQKENI. The CDR3 spans 16 residues. V shed 2 bases and J 2 bases; nucleotides not matched to a gene: 6. The CDR3 DNA reads TGTGCCAGCTCACCAGGAGGACTAGCTACCACAGATACGCAGTATTTT. Protein product: CASSPGGLATTDTQYF.

The chain has TRBV5-1 and TRBJ2-3, with TRBD2 matching 9 bases. The CDR3 is made up of 16 amino acids. V was pared by 0 bases and J by 0 bases, with 2 bases of the junction left unmatched. CDR1 is SGHRS, CDR2 YFSETQ, per germline. In DNA, the CDR3 is TGCGCCAGCAGCTTGGCCGGGACTAGCAGCACAGATACGCAGTATTTT. This gives the protein CASSLAGTSSTDTQYF.

The chain joins TRBV19 to TRBJ2-5; the D is unclear. The germline V and J ends were trimmed by 2 bases and 5 bases, with 18 bases remaining between them. This CDR3 is built from 16 residues. Germline-derived CDR1 and CDR2 are LNHDA and SQIVND (reference sequence). The CDR3 reads CASSIYPRRGGETQYF. The CDR3 coding sequence is TGTGCCAGTAGTATATATCCCCGCAGAGGTGGGGAGACCCAGTACTTC.

The chain combines TRBV7-2 with TRBJ1-3; 11 bases map to TRBD1. V lost 4 bases to trimming and J lost 1 base; unmatched junction nucleotides: 12. This CDR3 contains 19 residues. The germline gives CDR1 SGHTA, CDR2 FQGNSA. This CDR3 reads CASSYRGTGGYGSGNTIYF. CDR3 nucleotides: TGTGCCAGCAGCTATCGAGGGACAGGGGGATACGGATCTGGAAACACCATATATTTT.

The chain joins TRBV9 to TRBJ1-2, with D perhaps TRBD1 (6 bases). The CDR3 extends over 14 amino acids. CDR1 is SGDLS, CDR2 YYNGEE, per germline. Trimming left V 0 bases short and J 7 bases short, with 13 bases between. CDR3 coding DNA: TGTGCCAGCAGCGTAGGTCAGGGGAGTCGTGGCTACACCTTC. It yields the protein CASSVGQGSRGYTF.

The chain combines TRBV28 with TRBJ2-6; 8 nucleotides line up with TRBD1. Trimming removed 7 bases from V and 4 bases from J; junction bases left unmatched: 9. This CDR3 is 16 amino acids long. CDR1 is MDHEN and CDR2 is SYDVKM in the germline V gene. This CDR3 reads CASINNRGTGANVLTF. The DNA of the CDR3 is TGTGCCAGCATCAATAACAGGGGGACAGGGGCCAACGTCCTGACTTTC.